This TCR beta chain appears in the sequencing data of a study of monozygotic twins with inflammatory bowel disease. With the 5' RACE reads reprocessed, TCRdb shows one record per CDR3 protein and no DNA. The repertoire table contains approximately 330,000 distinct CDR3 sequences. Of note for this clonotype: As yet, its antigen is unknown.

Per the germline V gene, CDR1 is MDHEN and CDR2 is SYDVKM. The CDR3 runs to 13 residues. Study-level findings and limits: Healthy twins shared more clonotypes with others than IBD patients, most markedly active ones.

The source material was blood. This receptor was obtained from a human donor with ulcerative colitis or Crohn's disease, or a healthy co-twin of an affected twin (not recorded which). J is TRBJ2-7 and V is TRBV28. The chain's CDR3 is CASSSSSFREQYF. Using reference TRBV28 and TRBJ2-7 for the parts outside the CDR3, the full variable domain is DVKVTQSSRYLVKRTGEKVFLECVQDMDHENMFWYRQDPGLGLRLIYFSYDVKMKEKGDIPEGYSVSREKKERFSLILESASTNQTSMYLCASSSSSFREQYFGPGTRLTVT.